The table lists the clone carrying this T cell receptor (beta chain) with many counts. As yet, its antigen is unknown. Trimming removed 2 bases from V and 3 bases from J; junction bases left unmatched: 7. CDR1 and CDR2 from the germline V gene are SQVTM and ANQGSEA. CDR3 length: 16 amino acids. Noted time point: newly diagnosed GD, antithyroid drugs for less than 3 months. PBMCs were the source of the RNA used for TCR sequencing. The sample comes from a study of regulatory T cells in long-lasting Graves disease. Building the TCR beta libraries relied on iRepertoire HTBI primers, and CDR3 regions underwent Arm-PCR. As processed by the authors: Sequenced samples collectively carried roughly 63 TRBV and 11 to 15 TRBJ segments. TCRdb analysed the multiplex PCR reads with MiXCR anew, one entry per CDR3 protein. The authors' filters were not applied to this entry. The data contain roughly 360,000 distinct CDR3 sequences, 10% to 15% of them seen just once; the ten biggest clones take up approximately 17%.

General study findings and limits: Authors noted too few samples as a limitation.

These data were also filed under a second study, of T cells in Graves' hyperthyroidism and ophthalmopathy.

The material sequenced was peripheral blood mononuclear cells (PBMCs), taken at new diagnosis, from a patient treated with antithyroid drugs. This sequence was found in a woman aged 18-29 years with Graves disease. The rearrangement uses TRBV29-1 and TRBJ2-1; TRBD2 agrees at 10 bases. CDR3 loop: CSVELAGEGRYNEQFF. Here the CDR3 DNA reads TGCAGCGTTGAACTAGCGGGAGAGGGGCGCTACAATGAGCAGTTCTTC.